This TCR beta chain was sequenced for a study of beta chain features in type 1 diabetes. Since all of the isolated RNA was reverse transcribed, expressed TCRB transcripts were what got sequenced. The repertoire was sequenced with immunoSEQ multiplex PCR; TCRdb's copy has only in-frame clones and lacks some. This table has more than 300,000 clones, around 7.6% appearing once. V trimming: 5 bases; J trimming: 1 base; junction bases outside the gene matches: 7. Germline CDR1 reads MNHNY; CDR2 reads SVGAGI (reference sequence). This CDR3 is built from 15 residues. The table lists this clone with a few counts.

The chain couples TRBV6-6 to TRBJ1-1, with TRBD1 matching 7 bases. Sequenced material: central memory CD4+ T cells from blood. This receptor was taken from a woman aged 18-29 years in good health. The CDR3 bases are TGTGCCAGCAGTGCGACAGGGCTCCAGAACACTGAAGCTTTCTTT. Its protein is CASSATGLQNTEAFF.